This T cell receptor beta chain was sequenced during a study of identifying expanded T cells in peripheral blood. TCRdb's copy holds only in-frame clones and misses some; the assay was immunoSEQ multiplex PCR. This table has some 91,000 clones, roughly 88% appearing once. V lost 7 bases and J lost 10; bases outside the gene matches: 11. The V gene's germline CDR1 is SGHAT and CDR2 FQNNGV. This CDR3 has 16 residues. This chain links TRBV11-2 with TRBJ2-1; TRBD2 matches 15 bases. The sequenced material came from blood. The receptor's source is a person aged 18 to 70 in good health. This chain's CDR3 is CASTGLAGGPAPEQFF. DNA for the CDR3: TGTGCCAGCACCGGACTAGCGGGAGGGCCGGCGCCCGAGCAGTTCTTC.